The rows below give T cell receptor beta chains drawn from one sample of a study of control samples from healthy donors and cancer patients. Assay: immunoSEQ multiplex PCR; the TCRdb copy retains only in-frame clones and omits some. The sample has more than 95,000 clones; around 87% are singletons. Sequences were obtained from blood. These receptors all come from a man in his 60s in good health. Each CDR3 is given with its conserved first and last residue. D genes are given only for firm matches. Some rows mark clone size as missing; the rest say once, few, many or name a class of expanded clone.

TRBJ1-1	15	TRBV4-1	-	-	CASSSRGRVNTEAFF	TGCGCCAGCAGCTCAAGAGGCAGGGTGAATACTGAAGCTTTCTTT
TRBJ1-3	14	TRBV7-8	-	-	CASSQMPSGNTIYF	TGTGCCAGCAGTCAGATGCCCTCTGGAAACACCATATATTTT
TRBJ1-2	14	TRBV6-5	TRBD1	-	CASRGTGGDYGYTF	TGTGCCAGCAGGGGGACAGGGGGCGACTATGGCTACACCTTC
TRBJ1-2	12	TRBV6-1	-	-	CASSDLPVGYTF	TGTGCCAGCAGTGACCTCCCGGTGGGCTACACCTTC
TRBJ1-5	18	TRBV19	TRBD1	-	CASSIVLGGQYSNQPQHF	TGTGCCAGTAGTATAGTCCTCGGGGGACAGTATAGCAATCAGCCCCAGCATTTT
TRBJ1-5	11	TRBV18	-	-	CARRINQPQHF	TGTGCCAGACGAATCAATCAGCCCCAGCATTTT
TRBJ1-3	16	TRBV27	-	-	CASSLVGDRAGNTIYF	TGTGCCAGCAGTTTAGTTGGCGACAGAGCTGGAAACACCATATATTTT
TRBJ1-3	18	TRBV5-4	TRBD1	-	CASSRVPGQGAPGNTIYF	TGTGCCAGCAGCAGAGTCCCGGGACAGGGGGCGCCTGGAAACACCATATATTTT
TRBJ1-3	16	TRBV23-1	-	-	CASSPGPSPAGNTIYF	TGCGCCAGCAGTCCCGGACCTTCCCCTGCGGGAAACACCATATATTTT
TRBJ1-5	15	TRBV6-5	TRBD1	once	CASSTNRGLLIPQHF	TGTGCCAGCAGTACAAACAGGGGGCTCCTAATCCCCCAGCATTTT
TRBJ2-1	15	TRBV4-1	-	-	CASSQDPIRGNEQFF	TGCGCCAGCAGCCAAGACCCGATTAGGGGGAATGAGCAGTTCTTC
TRBJ1-2	14	TRBV5-6	-	-	CASSLATLYYGYTF	TGTGCCAGCAGCTTGGCGACTCTTTATTATGGCTACACCTTC
TRBJ1-1	14	TRBV6-5	-	-	CASEYRDSDTEAFF	TGTGCCAGCGAATACAGGGATTCGGACACTGAAGCTTTCTTT
TRBJ1-6	15	TRBV30	-	-	CAWRQIQGSSSPLHF	TGTGCCTGGAGACAGATTCAGGGGAGTAGTTCACCCCTCCACTTT
TRBJ1-2	13	TRBV28	-	-	CASRASANYGYTF	TGTGCCAGCAGAGCCTCGGCAAACTATGGCTACACCTTC
TRBJ1-2	13	TRBV18	-	-	CASSLGDHYGYTF	TGTGCCAGCTCGCTTGGGGACCACTATGGCTACACCTTC
TRBJ2-5	11	TRBV7-9	-	-	CASSKGETQYF	TGTGCCAGCAGCAAGGGAGAGACCCAGTACTTC
TRBJ1-2	12	TRBV12-3/TRBV12-4	-	once	CASSSTGSGYTF	TGTGCCAGCAGTTCTACAGGGAGTGGCTACACCTTC
TRBJ2-1	13	TRBV24-1	-	-	CATSGLPTNEQFF	TGTGCCACCAGTGGCCTCCCTACCAATGAGCAGTTCTTC
TRBJ1-2	15	TRBV24-1	-	-	CATSDFPGRSGGYTF	TGTGCCACCAGTGATTTTCCAGGGCGGTCAGGGGGCTACACCTTC
TRBJ1-2	14	TRBV3-1/TRBV3-2	-	-	CASGRGASNYGYTF	TGTGCCAGCGGCAGGGGAGCGTCTAACTATGGCTACACCTTC
TRBJ1-4	16	TRBV25-1	-	-	CASSEFGRLPNEKLFF	TGTGCCAGCAGTGAATTTGGCAGGCTCCCTAATGAAAAACTGTTTTTT
TRBJ1-3	16	TRBV5-5	-	-	CASSLAGAISGNTIYF	TGTGCCAGCAGCTTGGCCGGGGCTATCTCTGGAAACACCATATATTTT
TRBJ2-1	13	TRBV7-2	-	-	CASSLVRVGEQFF	TGTGCCAGCAGCTTAGTCAGGGTTGGTGAGCAGTTCTTC
TRBJ1-2	14	TRBV3-1/TRBV3-2	-	few	CASSRRGTDNGYTF	TGTGCCAGCAGCCGAAGAGGGACGGACAATGGCTACACCTTC
TRBJ2-3	13	TRBV12-3/TRBV12-4	-	-	CASSFMGTDTQYF	TGTGCCAGCAGTTTTATGGGGACAGATACGCAGTATTTT
TRBJ2-4	15	TRBV7-2	-	-	CASSLNRDSKNIQYF	TGTGCCAGCAGCTTAAATCGGGACTCCAAAAACATTCAGTACTTC
TRBJ1-4	14	TRBV30	TRBD1	-	CAWSIGTVGEKLFF	TGTGCCTGGAGCATCGGGACAGTGGGTGAAAAACTGTTTTTT
TRBJ2-7	13	TRBV12-1	-	-	CASRLGQLNEQYF	TGTGCCAGCAGGCTCGGTCAATTGAACGAGCAGTACTTC
TRBJ1-2	14	TRBV5-6	-	-	CASSPGSVNYGYTF	TGTGCCAGCAGCCCAGGGTCTGTTAACTATGGCTACACCTTC
TRBJ2-6	16	TRBV19	-	once	CASNPSWETGANVLTF	TGTGCCAGTAACCCCTCCTGGGAAACTGGGGCCAACGTCCTGACTTTC
TRBJ2-6	17	TRBV5-6	-	-	CASSLTVGSSGANVLTF	TGTGCCAGCAGCTTGACAGTTGGAAGCTCTGGGGCCAACGTCCTGACTTTC
TRBJ1-5	16	TRBV7-8	-	-	CASSLEENRGNQPQHF	TGTGCCAGCAGCTTAGAGGAGAACAGGGGCAATCAGCCCCAGCATTTT
TRBJ1-4	11	TRBV20-1	-	-	CSARPGEKLFF	TGCAGTGCTAGACCGGGGGAAAAACTGTTTTTT
TRBJ1-6	14	TRBV11-2	TRBD1	-	CASSSDRVNSPLHF	TGTGCCAGCAGCTCGGACAGGGTGAATTCACCCCTCCACTTT
TRBJ2-2	14	TRBV11-3	-	-	CASSRGLNTGELFF	TGTGCCAGCAGCCGCGGCCTGAACACCGGGGAGCTGTTTTTT
TRBJ1-2	13	TRBV6-2/TRBV6-3	-	-	CASSFYYDYGYTF	TGTGCCAGCAGTTTTTACTACGACTATGGCTACACCTTC
TRBJ1-5	13	TRBV5-4	-	-	CASSLDRGQPQHF	TGTGCCAGCAGCCTGGACAGAGGTCAGCCCCAGCATTTT
TRBJ2-3	15	TRBV3-1/TRBV3-2	TRBD1	-	CASSQDRGLTDTQYF	TGTGCCAGCAGCCAGGACAGGGGTCTCACAGATACGCAGTATTTT
TRBJ2-2	17	TRBV27	TRBD1	-	CASSFSLDRVNTGKLFF	TGTGCCAGCAGTTTCTCCCTGGACAGGGTCAACACCGGGAAGCTGTTTTTT
TRBJ1-4	15	TRBV27	-	-	CASKTGTTTNEKLFF	TGTGCCAGCAAAACGGGGACGACGACTAATGAAAAACTGTTTTTT
TRBJ1-6	15	TRBV19	-	-	CASSIAGDTNSPLHF	TGTGCCAGTAGTATAGCAGGGGACACTAATTCACCCCTCCACTTT
TRBJ2-3	16	TRBV5-1	-	-	CASSLAGGRRTDTQYF	TGCGCCAGCAGCTTGGCGGGGGGCCGGCGCACAGATACGCAGTATTTT
TRBJ1-1	10	TRBV7-2	-	-	CASNLKGGFF	TGTGCCAGCAACTTAAAGGGGGGCTTCTTT
TRBJ1-2	15	TRBV27	-	-	CASSLSDSWSGGYTF	TGTGCCAGCAGTTTATCGGACAGCTGGTCGGGTGGCTACACCTTC
TRBJ1-6	15	TRBV30	-	-	CAWSKTGQYNSPLHF	TGTGCCTGGAGTAAGACCGGACAGTATAATTCACCCCTCCACTTT
TRBJ1-2	14	TRBV5-1	TRBD1	-	CASSLAPAGGGYTF	TGCGCCAGCAGCTTGGCCCCCGCAGGGGGAGGCTACACCTTC
TRBJ1-5	15	TRBV6-5	-	-	CASSSSQGWDQPQHF	TGTGCCAGCAGTTCGTCACAGGGATGGGATCAGCCCCAGCATTTT
TRBJ1-4	16	TRBV15	-	-	CATSRGRGSTNEKLFF	TGTGCCACCAGCAGGGGTCGGGGGTCAACTAATGAAAAACTGTTTTTT
TRBJ2-3	15	TRBV24-1	-	-	CATSRRKYDTDTQYF	TGTGCCACCAGTCGACGGAAATATGACACAGATACGCAGTATTTT
TRBJ2-5	13	TRBV5-4	-	-	CASSWWSQETQYF	TGTGCCAGCAGCTGGTGGTCGCAAGAGACCCAGTACTTC
TRBJ2-2	15	TRBV7-3	-	-	CASSLNPGSTGELFF	TGTGCCAGCAGCTTAAACCCCGGTTCGACCGGGGAGCTGTTTTTT
TRBJ2-7	12	TRBV5-6	-	-	CASSLERYEQYF	TGTGCCAGCAGCTTGGAAAGATACGAGCAGTACTTC
TRBJ1-3	15	TRBV7-9	-	-	CASSPKLWEPNTIYF	TGTGCCAGCAGCCCCAAACTGTGGGAGCCGAACACCATATATTTT
TRBJ1-2	13	TRBV7-2	-	-	CASSGTALYGYTF	TGTGCCAGCAGCGGGACGGCACTTTATGGCTACACCTTC
TRBJ2-4	17	TRBV11-2	TRBD1	-	CASSLGQGQLAKNIQYF	TGTGCCAGCAGCTTGGGACAGGGCCAGCTAGCCAAAAACATTCAGTACTTC